Detailed here is one TCR beta chain. The antigen is undetermined. The data are from a study of cytomegalovirus exposure and HLA in healthy donors. About the research overall: Drawn from HLA-typed donors, 80 million to 95 million unique TCRs were held in an early data release. Study outcomes and limitations: A later analysis showed TCR association rates differing by HLA locus, peaking at DRB1 and lowest at HLA-C. The HLA-A and HLA-B alleles of most subjects were reportedly predicted accurately from TCR beta sequences.

PCR amplification relied on 60 Vbeta primers (plus 13 Jbeta primers). Using immunoSEQ multiplex PCR, the repertoire was profiled, and TCRdb retains in-frame clones only, with some absent. Here the sample spans roughly 200,000 clones, 65% to 90% being singletons. Everyone who donated was a healthy bone marrow donor. The V end was cut by 2 bases, the J end by 4 bases, with 14 bases between. The CDR3 consists of 15 residues. The germline V gene has CDR1 SGHNT and CDR2 YENEEA. The source is a woman between 50 and 59 years old in good health and CMV-seronegative. This chain connects TRBV11-3 to TRBJ1-1; D may be TRBD1 (5 bases). The source material was PBMCs. As DNA, the CDR3 is TGTGCCAGCAGCTTACGAAGTTCAGGGCTCACTGAAGCTTTCTTT. Its translation: CASSLRSSGLTEAFF. The full variable domain, with the rest looked up from reference TRBV11-3 and TRBJ1-1, is EAGVVQSPRYKIIEKKQPVAFWCNPISGHNTLYWYLQNLGQGPELLIRYENEEAVDDSQLPKDRFSAERLKGVDSTLKIQPAELGDSAVYLCASSLRSSGLTEAFFGQGTRLTVV.